Shown below are 26 T cell receptor beta chains from a single sample sequenced in a study of blood T cell repertoires in COVID-19. Profiling relied on immunoSEQ multiplex PCR, and the TCRdb table lists in-frame clones only, not all of them. The data contain around 390,000 clones, approximately 87% of them singletons. The source material was PBMCs or T cells enriched from blood (not recorded which). These TCRs come from a woman aged 50 to 65 who had recovered from COVID-19.

This clone was seen a handful of times. V is TRBV7-3 and J is TRBJ1-6, with a possible D match to TRBD1 (6 bases). The V end lost 4 bases, the J end lost 3 bases, and 10 bases lay between the germline ends. Germline lookup yields CDR1 SGHTA and CDR2 FQGTGA. The CDR3 has 15 amino acids. In DNA, the CDR3 is TGTGCCAGCAGCTCGGACAGAAACTATAATTCACCCCTCCACTTT. Translation gives CASSSDRNYNSPLHF. The full variable domain, completed using reference TRBV7-3 and TRBJ1-6, is GAGVSQTPSNKVTEKGKYVELRCDPISGHTALYWYRQSLGQGPEFLIYFQGTGAADDSGLPNDRFFAVRPEGSVSTLKIQRTERGDSAVYLCASSSDRNYNSPLHFGNGTRLTVT.

The chain recombines TRBV4-3 with TRBJ1-2; unclear D gene. Looked up from germline, CDR1 is LGHNA and CDR2 is YSLEER. The V end lost 0 bases, the J end lost 9 bases, and 17 bases lay between the germline ends. The CDR3 contains 15 residues. The CDR3: CASSQDPDSRSSYTF. The DNA for the CDR3 is TGCGCCAGCAGCCAAGACCCGGACTCTAGATCGAGCTACACCTTC.

This chain joins TRBV5-4 and TRBJ1-2; TRBD1 might be the D (6 bases). The CDR3 is 11 residues long. CDR1 and CDR2 from the germline V gene are SGHNT and YYREEE (reference sequence). V dropped 5 bases and J dropped 8 bases, with 10 bases sitting between them. CDR3 region: CASSQGKGYTF. The CDR3, as DNA: TGTGCCAGCAGTCAGGGGAAAGGCTACACCTTC.

CDR3 sequence reads: CASRGTGVYTEAFF. The CDR3 DNA follows: TGTGCCAGTAGGGGCACAGGGGTATACACTGAAGCTTTCTTT. The rearrangement links TRBV19 to TRBJ1-1; TRBD1 matches at 7 bases. This CDR3 has 14 residues. V trimming: 6 bases; J trimming: 3 bases; junction bases outside the gene matches: 7. The V gene's germline CDR1 is LNHDA and CDR2 SQIVND (reference sequence).

The chain has TRBV5-1 and TRBJ2-1; TRBD2 matches 12 bases. After removal of 2 bases from V and 4 bases from J, the junction contained 16 bases not matched to a gene. The CDR3 totals 20 residues. Germline values: CDR1 SGHRS, CDR2 YFSETQ. The CDR3 sequence is CASSFPPPTVLAGGYNEQFF. The CDR3 coding sequence is TGCGCCAGCAGCTTCCCCCCACCAACCGTACTAGCGGGGGGTTACAATGAGCAGTTCTTC.

The chain is built from TRBV15 and TRBJ2-3, with TRBD2 as a possible D gene (7 bases). Germline V gives CDR1 LNHNV, CDR2 YYDKDF (reference sequence). CDR3 length: 16 amino acids. Trimming left V 3 bases short and J 4 bases short, with 17 bases between. CDR3 DNA: TGTGCCACCAGCAGGGAGAGGAGGGGGGGGCCAGATACGCAGTATTTT. Translation: CATSRERRGGPDTQYF. Full variable domain (remainder filled in from reference TRBV15 and TRBJ2-3): DAMVIQNPRYQVTQFGKPVTLSCSQTLNHNVMYWYQQKSSQAPKLLFHYYDKDFNNEADTPDNFQSRRPNTSFCFLDIRSPGLGDTAMYLCATSRERRGGPDTQYFGPGTRLTVL.

CDR3 amino acids: CASSPVGGRNTEAFF. The CDR3 nucleotides are TGTGCCAGCAGCCCCGTCGGGGGAAGGAACACTGAAGCTTTCTTT. The genes are TRBV7-9 and TRBJ1-1; tentative D call: TRBD1 (5 bases). The CDR3 is made up of 15 amino acids. Per germline, CDR1 SEHNR and CDR2 FQNEAQ (reference sequence). Between the trimmed V and J ends, which lost 5 bases and 1 base, there was a span of 14 bases.

The CDR3 DNA follows: TGCGCCAGCAGCTCCGGACAGGGGGTAAGGACACCCCTCCACTTT. Amino acid sequence: CASSSGQGVRTPLHF. The chain joins TRBV5-1 to TRBJ1-6; 10 bases align to TRBD1. The CDR3 runs 15 residues. The trim removed 3 bases at V and 11 bases at J, leaving 8 bases unmatched. Germline V gives CDR1 SGHRS, CDR2 YFSETQ.

The chain recombines TRBV18 with TRBJ1-2, with a weak D call TRBD1 (6 bases). Germline-derived CDR1 and CDR2 are KGHSH and LQKENI. V gave up 2 bases and J gave up 12 bases, with 13 bases separating them. The CDR3 totals 12 residues. The CDR3 nucleotides read TGTGCCAGCTCACCAACGAGGGGGATGGACACCTTC. Its translation: CASSPTRGMDTF.

CDR3 sequence (DNA): TGCGCCAGCAGCCAACAGGATGCGGGAGAAAAGTACTTC. It is translated as CASSQQDAGEKYF. The rearrangement joins TRBV4-3 to TRBJ2-5; the match to TRBD2 covers 7 bases. With 2 bases clipped from V and 12 bases from J, the junction kept 9 bases outside the gene matches. This CDR3 has 13 residues. Germline CDR1 is LGHNA and CDR2 is YSLEER.

This clone has a handful of counts. The CDR3, as DNA: TGTGCCAGCAGCTTACGGGACATCTCACCCCTCCACTTT. The encoded protein is CASSLRDISPLHF. This sequence joins TRBV7-9 and TRBJ1-6, with D maybe TRBD1 (6 bases). This CDR3 contains 13 residues. The germline gives CDR1 SEHNR, CDR2 FQNEAQ (reference sequence). The germline V and J ends were trimmed by 2 bases and 10 bases, with 9 bases remaining between them. Full variable domain (remainder filled in from reference TRBV7-9 and TRBJ1-6): DTGVSQNPRHKITKRGQNVTFRCDPISEHNRLYWYRQTLGQGPEFLTYFQNEAQLEKSRLLSDRFSAERPKGSFSTLEIQRTEQGDSAMYLCASSLRDISPLHFGNGTRLTVT.

A single count supports this clone. V and J are TRBV5-1 and TRBJ1-2, with 7 bases that match TRBD1. Germline values: CDR1 SGHRS, CDR2 YFSETQ. The length of the CDR3 is 15 residues. The V gene end was trimmed by 0 bases and the J gene end by 2 bases; junction bases not matched to a gene: 4. The CDR3 bases are TGCGCCAGCAGCTTGGGAATGACAGGGAACTATGGCTACACCTTC. Translating it yields CASSLGMTGNYGYTF.

This clone showed up just once. The V gene is TRBV2, the J gene TRBJ1-4, with 7 nucleotides matching TRBD1. J lost 3 bases, V lost 10 bases, and 8 bases had no gene match. The CDR3 covers 14 residues. Germline V gene data show CDR1 as SNHLY and CDR2 as FYNNEI. The CDR3 protein is CAISSDRSNEKLFF. For the CDR3, the DNA is TGTGCCATTTCGTCGGACAGGTCTAATGAAAAACTGTTTTTT.

This chain joins TRBV19 and TRBJ1-1; TRBD1 matches at 7 bases. Unmatched junction bases numbered 10, after V lost 6 bases and J lost 0 bases. CDR3 size: 16 residues. Germline-derived CDR1 and CDR2 are LNHDA and SQIVND (reference sequence). The CDR3 DNA follows: TGTGCCAGTAGCTTCGGACAGGAGACCATGAACACTGAAGCTTTCTTT. Its protein is CASSFGQETMNTEAFF.

This chain uses TRBV6-5 with TRBJ2-5, with TRBD1 as a possible D gene (6 bases). Trimming removed 6 bases at V and 2 bases at J, with 16 bases between. The CDR3 length is 15 residues. Germline values: CDR1 MNHEY, CDR2 SVGAGI. CDR3 sequence: CASRSEGVGQETQYF. The CDR3, as DNA: TGTGCCAGCAGATCCGAGGGGGTAGGACAAGAGACCCAGTACTTC.

This clone appeared a single time. The chain joins TRBV3-1 (or the pseudogene TRBV3-2) to TRBJ1-5, with D possibly TRBD1 on 6 matching bases. The V end lost 4 bases, the J end lost 4 bases, and 14 bases lay between the germline ends. Germline V gives CDR1 LGHDT, CDR2 YNNKEL (reference sequence). The CDR3 length is 15 residues. CDR3 loop: CASSLGAAKNQPQHF. CDR3 nucleotides: TGTGCCAGCAGCCTGGGGGCCGCGAAAAATCAGCCCCAGCATTTT.

CDR3 amino acids: CASSRTQPRGYTF. As DNA, the CDR3 is TGTGCCAGCAGTCGAACCCAACCGAGGGGCTACACCTTC. V gene TRBV12-3 or TRBV12-4 combines with J gene TRBJ1-2; D is ambiguous. V was clipped by 5 bases and J by 8 bases, with 15 bases between them. CDR3 length: 13 amino acids.

This clone came up a few times. The V call is TRBV19, the J call TRBJ1-1; D not resolved. Germline-derived CDR1 and CDR2 are LNHDA and SQIVND (reference sequence). V lost 3 bases to trimming and J lost 2 bases, with 10 bases between them. CDR3 length equals 14 residues. The DNA for the CDR3 is TGTGCCAGTAGTATGACAAACATAAACACTGAAGCTTTCTTT. The encoded protein is CASSMTNINTEAFF. The full variable domain, its missing parts supplied by reference TRBV19 and TRBJ1-1, is DGGITQSPKYLFRKEGQNVTLSCEQNLNHDAMYWYRQDPGQGLRLIYYSQIVNDFQKGDIAEGYSVSREKKESFPLTVTSAQKNPTAFYLCASSMTNINTEAFFGQGTRLTVV.

V is TRBV5-6 and J is TRBJ1-6, with 7 bases aligning to TRBD1. Germline loops: CDR1 SGHDT, CDR2 YYEEEE. V dropped 4 bases and J dropped 10; count of bases not matched to a gene: 11. The CDR3 length is 15 residues. The CDR3 DNA reads TGTGCCAGCAGCGGGGAACAGGGGTTGGTCTCACCCCTCCACTTT. This encodes CASSGEQGLVSPLHF.

This chain links TRBV10-3 with TRBJ1-2, with D hard to call. The CDR3 covers 14 residues. Looked up from germline, CDR1 is ENHRY and CDR2 is SYGVKD. Trimming removed 0 bases from V and 4 bases from J, with 9 bases in between. The CDR3 sequence is CAISESRAAYGYTF. Written as DNA, the CDR3 is TGTGCCATCAGTGAGTCGAGGGCAGCCTATGGCTACACCTTC.

The V and J genes are TRBV5-1 and TRBJ2-5; D may be TRBD1 (6 bases). Trimming shortened V by 5 bases and J by 2 bases, and 13 bases separated the two germline ends. This CDR3 comprises 14 residues. Germline lookup yields CDR1 SGHRS and CDR2 YFSETQ. CDR3 protein: CASSRTGKQETQYF. The CDR3 DNA reads TGCGCCAGCAGTCGAACAGGGAAACAAGAGACCCAGTACTTC.

V and J are TRBV6-2 or TRBV6-3 and TRBJ1-1, with D possibly being TRBD1 (5 bases). Deletions cut 4 bases from V and 4 bases from J, with 13 bases between. CDR1 and CDR2 from the germline V gene are MNHEY and SVGEGT. This CDR3 region has 14 residues. CDR3 DNA sequence: TGTGCCAGCAGTTCCAGGGTAGGTCGCACTGAAGCTTTCTTT. Protein sequence: CASSSRVGRTEAFF.

The chain's CDR3 is CASHGTSGQETQYF. The DNA for the CDR3 is TGCGCCAGCCACGGGACTAGCGGACAAGAGACCCAGTACTTC. The gene calls are TRBV5-1 and TRBJ2-5; 11 nucleotides match TRBD2. J was trimmed by 2 bases and V by 7 bases; bases with no gene match: 4. The CDR3 has 14 residues. Looked up from germline, CDR1 is SGHRS and CDR2 is YFSETQ.

The gene calls are TRBV7-9 and TRBJ1-3; the match to TRBD1 covers 7 bases. Germline V gene data show CDR1 as SEHNR and CDR2 as FQNEAQ (reference sequence). The CDR3 contains 18 residues. With V trimmed by 1 base and J by 0 bases, 9 bases remained unmatched. DNA for the CDR3: TGTGCCAGCAGCTTAGGGGACAGCTACTTCCTCTCTGGAAACACCATATATTTT. Translating it yields CASSLGDSYFLSGNTIYF.

The chain uses TRBV5-6 and TRBJ2-7; 12 bases agree with TRBD2. CDR3 size: 17 residues. Unmatched junction bases numbered 9, after V lost 2 bases and J lost 3 bases. Germline CDR1 and CDR2: SGHDT and YYEEEE. The CDR3 here is CASSLGPRLAGDYEQYF. For the CDR3, the DNA is TGTGCCAGCAGCTTAGGACCTCGACTAGCGGGGGACTACGAGCAGTACTTC.

V gene TRBV9 combines with J gene TRBJ2-5, with D possibly matching TRBD2 (7 bases). The V gene's germline CDR1 is SGDLS and CDR2 YYNGEE. Trimming took 4 bases from V and 5 from J, leaving 24 bases between them. The CDR3 runs 17 residues. CDR3 sequence reads: CASSPHTGTGGRETQYF. CDR3 bases: TGTGCCAGCAGCCCCCACACCGGGACCGGGGGGCGGGAGACCCAGTACTTC. Full variable domain (remainder filled in from reference TRBV9 and TRBJ2-5): DSGVTQTPKHLITATGQRVTLRCSPRSGDLSVYWYQQSLDQGLQFLIQYYNGEERAKGNILERFSAQQFPDLHSELNLSSLELGDSALYFCASSPHTGTGGRETQYFGPGTRLLVL.